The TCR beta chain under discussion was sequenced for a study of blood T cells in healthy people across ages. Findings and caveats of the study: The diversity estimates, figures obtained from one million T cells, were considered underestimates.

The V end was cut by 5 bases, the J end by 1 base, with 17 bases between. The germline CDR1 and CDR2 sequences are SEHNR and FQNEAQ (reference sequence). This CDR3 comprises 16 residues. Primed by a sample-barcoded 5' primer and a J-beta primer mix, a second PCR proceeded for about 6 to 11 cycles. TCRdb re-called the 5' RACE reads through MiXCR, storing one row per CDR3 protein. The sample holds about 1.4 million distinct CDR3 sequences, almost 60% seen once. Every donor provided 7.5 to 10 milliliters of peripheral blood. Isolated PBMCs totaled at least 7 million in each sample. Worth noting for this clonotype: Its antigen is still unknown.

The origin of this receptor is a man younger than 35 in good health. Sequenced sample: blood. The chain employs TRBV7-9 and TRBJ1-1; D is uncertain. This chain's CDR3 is CASSPTQNGWNTEAFF. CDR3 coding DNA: TGTGCCAGCAGCCCCACACAGAATGGGTGGAACACTGAAGCTTTCTTT.